This entry concerns a single T cell receptor beta chain. The antigen is unknown. This entry comes from a study of blood T cells in healthy people across ages. Whole-study findings and limits: The fall in TCR beta diversity per million T cells was roughly linear with age.

The use of a sample-barcoded 5' primer and a J-beta primer mix characterized a second PCR of about 7 to 12 cycles. TCRdb re-derived calls from the 5' RACE reads in MiXCR, one entry per CDR3 protein. This sample yields about 1.8 million distinct CDR3 sequences, of which just under 50% are seen a single time; over 2% belongs to the top ten. The donors, aged roughly 6 to 90, were healthy Caucasians from Russia. This TCR was recovered from a woman between 35 and 50 years old in good health. Sequenced sample: blood.

The CDR3 bases are TGTGCCAGCAGTTTACAAAGCGGGGGCTTACCCTACGAGCAGTACTTC. Encoded protein: CASSLQSGGLPYEQYF. The V and J genes are TRBV12-3 or TRBV12-4 and TRBJ2-7; 8 bases agree with TRBD2. V shed 2 bases and J 2 bases; nucleotides not matched to a gene: 8. CDR3 length equals 16 residues.